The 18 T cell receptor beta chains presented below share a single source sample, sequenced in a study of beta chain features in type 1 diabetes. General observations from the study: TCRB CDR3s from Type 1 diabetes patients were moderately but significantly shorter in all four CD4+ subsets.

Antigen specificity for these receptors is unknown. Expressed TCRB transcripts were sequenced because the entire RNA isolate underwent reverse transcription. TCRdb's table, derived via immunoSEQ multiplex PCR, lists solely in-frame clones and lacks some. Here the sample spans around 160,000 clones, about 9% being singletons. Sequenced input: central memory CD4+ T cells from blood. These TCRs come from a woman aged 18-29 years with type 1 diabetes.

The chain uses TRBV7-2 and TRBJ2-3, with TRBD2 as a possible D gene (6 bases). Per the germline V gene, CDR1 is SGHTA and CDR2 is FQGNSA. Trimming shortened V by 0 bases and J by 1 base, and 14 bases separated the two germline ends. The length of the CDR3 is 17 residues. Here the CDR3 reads CASSLAFGGLRTDTQYF. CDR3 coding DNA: TGTGCCAGCAGCTTAGCCTTTGGCGGACTACGCACAGATACGCAGTATTTT.

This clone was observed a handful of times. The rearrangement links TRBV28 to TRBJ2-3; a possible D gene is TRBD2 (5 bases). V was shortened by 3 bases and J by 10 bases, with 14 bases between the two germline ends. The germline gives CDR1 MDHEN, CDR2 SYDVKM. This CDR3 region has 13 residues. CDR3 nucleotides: TGTGCCAGCAGTTTCGGGTTAGCGAGGGCGCAGTATTTT. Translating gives CASSFGLARAQYF.

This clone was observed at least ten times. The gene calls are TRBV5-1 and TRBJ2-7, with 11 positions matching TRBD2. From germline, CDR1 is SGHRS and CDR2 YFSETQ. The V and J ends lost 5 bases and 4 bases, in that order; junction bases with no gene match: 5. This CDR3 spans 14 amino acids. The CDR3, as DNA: TGCGCCAGCAGGCCGGGACTAGCGGATTACGAGCAGTACTTC. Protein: CASRPGLADYEQYF.

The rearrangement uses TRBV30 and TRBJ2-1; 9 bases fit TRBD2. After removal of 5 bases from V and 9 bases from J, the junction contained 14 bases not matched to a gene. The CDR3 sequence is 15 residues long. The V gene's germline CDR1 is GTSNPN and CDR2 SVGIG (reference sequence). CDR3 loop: CAWDVGVAGETEQFF. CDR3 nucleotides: TGTGCCTGGGATGTGGGGGTAGCGGGAGAGACTGAGCAGTTCTTC.

CDR3 DNA: TGTGCCAGCAGCGCGGGGGTGGGGGGCATGAGTTACGCTGAAGCTTTCTTT. Translated: CASSAGVGGMSYAEAFF. The chain links TRBV11-2 to TRBJ1-1; D is possibly TRBD1 (6 bases). CDR3 length: 17 residues. The ends were cut back, 5 bases at V and 6 bases at J, with 25 bases in the middle. The V gene's germline CDR1 is SGHAT and CDR2 FQNNGV.

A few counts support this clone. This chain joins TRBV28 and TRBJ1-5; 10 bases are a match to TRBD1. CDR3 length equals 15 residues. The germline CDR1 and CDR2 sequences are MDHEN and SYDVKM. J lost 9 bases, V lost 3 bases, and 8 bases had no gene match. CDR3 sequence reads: CASSFHGQGGRPQHF. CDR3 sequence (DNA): TGTGCCAGCAGTTTCCATGGACAGGGGGGACGGCCCCAGCATTTT.

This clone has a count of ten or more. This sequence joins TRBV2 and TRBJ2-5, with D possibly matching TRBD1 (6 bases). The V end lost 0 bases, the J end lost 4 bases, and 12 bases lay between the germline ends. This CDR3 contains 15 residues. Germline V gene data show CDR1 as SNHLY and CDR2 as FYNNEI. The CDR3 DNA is TGTGCCAGCAGTGAAGCCGCCACAGGGATAGAGACCCAGTACTTC. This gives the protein CASSEAATGIETQYF.

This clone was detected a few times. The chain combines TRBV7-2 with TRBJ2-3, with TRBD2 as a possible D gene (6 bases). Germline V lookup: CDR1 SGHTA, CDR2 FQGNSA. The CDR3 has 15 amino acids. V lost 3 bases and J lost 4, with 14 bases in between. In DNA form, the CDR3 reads TGTGCCAGCAGCTTGGCGGGGTCCCGCCCAGATACGCAGTATTTT. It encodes CASSLAGSRPDTQYF. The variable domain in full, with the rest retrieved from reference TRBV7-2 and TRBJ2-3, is GAGVSQSPSNKVTEKGKDVELRCDPISGHTALYWYRQSLGQGLEFLIYFQGNSAPDKSGLPSDRFSAERTGGSVSTLTIQRTQQEDSAVYLCASSLAGSRPDTQYFGPGTRLTVL.

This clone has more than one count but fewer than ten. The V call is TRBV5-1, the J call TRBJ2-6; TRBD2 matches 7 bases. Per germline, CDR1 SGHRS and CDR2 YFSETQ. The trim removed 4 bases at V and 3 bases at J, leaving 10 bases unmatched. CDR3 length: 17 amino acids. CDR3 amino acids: CASSPWGGLDGANVLTF. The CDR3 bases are TGCGCCAGCAGCCCCTGGGGGGGACTTGATGGGGCCAACGTCCTGACTTTC.

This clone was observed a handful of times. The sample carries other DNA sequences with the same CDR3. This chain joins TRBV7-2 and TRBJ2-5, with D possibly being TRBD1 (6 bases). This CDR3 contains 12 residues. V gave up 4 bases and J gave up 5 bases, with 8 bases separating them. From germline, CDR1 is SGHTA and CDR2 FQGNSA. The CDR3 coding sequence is TGTGCCAGCAGCTCCCAGGGGGAGACCCAGTACTTC. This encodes CASSSQGETQYF.

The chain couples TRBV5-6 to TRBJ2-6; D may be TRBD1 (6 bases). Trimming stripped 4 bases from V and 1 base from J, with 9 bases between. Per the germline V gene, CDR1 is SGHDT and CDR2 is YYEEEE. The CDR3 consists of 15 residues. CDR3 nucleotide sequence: TGTGCCAGCAGCCTTCAGGGGTCTGGGGCCAACGTCCTGACTTTC. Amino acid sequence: CASSLQGSGANVLTF.

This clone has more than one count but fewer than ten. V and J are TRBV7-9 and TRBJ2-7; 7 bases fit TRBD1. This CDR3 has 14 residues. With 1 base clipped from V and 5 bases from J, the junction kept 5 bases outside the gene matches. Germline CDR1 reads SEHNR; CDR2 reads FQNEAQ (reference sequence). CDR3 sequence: CASSLVTGTNEQYF. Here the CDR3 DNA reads TGTGCCAGCAGCTTAGTGACAGGGACCAACGAGCAGTACTTC.

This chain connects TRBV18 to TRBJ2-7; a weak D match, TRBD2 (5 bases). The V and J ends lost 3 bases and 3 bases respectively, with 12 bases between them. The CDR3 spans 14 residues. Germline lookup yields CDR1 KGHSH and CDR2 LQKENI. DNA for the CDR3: TGTGCCAGCTCACCGGGAGACGGCGGCTACGAGCAGTACTTC. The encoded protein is CASSPGDGGYEQYF.

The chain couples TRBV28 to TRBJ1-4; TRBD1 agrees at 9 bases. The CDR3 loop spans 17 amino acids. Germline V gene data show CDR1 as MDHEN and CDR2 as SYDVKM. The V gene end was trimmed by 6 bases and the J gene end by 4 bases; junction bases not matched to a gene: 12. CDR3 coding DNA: TGTGCCAGCAGACCTACCGGGACAGGGCGATATAATGAAAAACTGTTTTTT. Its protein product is CASRPTGTGRYNEKLFF. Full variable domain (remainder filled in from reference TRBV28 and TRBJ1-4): DVKVTQSSRYLVKRTGEKVFLECVQDMDHENMFWYRQDPGLGLRLIYFSYDVKMKEKGDIPEGYSVSREKKERFSLILESASTNQTSMYLCASRPTGTGRYNEKLFFGSGTQLSVL.

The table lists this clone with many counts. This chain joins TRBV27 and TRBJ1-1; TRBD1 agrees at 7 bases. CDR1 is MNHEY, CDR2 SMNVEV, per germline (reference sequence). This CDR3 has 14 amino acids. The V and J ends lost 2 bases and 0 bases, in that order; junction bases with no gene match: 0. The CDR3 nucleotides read TGTGCCAGCAGTTTAGGACAGGTGAACACTGAAGCTTTCTTT. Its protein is CASSLGQVNTEAFF.

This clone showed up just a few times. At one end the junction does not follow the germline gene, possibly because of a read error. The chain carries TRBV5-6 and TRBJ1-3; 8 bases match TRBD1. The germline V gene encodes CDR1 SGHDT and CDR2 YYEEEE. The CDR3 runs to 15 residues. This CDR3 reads CASTLGWTGGNTIYF. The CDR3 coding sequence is TGTGCCAGCACCTTGGGTTGGACAGGGGGAAACACCATATATTTT.

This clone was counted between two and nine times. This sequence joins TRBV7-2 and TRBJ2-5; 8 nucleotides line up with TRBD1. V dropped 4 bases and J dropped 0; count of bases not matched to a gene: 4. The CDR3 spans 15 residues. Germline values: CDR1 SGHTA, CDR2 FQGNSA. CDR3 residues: CASSWGRGHQETQYF. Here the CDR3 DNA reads TGTGCCAGCAGCTGGGGCAGGGGGCACCAAGAGACCCAGTACTTC.

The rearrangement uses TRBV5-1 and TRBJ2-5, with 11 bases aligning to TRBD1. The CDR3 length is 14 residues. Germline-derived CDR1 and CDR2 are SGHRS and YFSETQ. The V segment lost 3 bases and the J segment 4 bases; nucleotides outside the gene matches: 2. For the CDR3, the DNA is TGCGCCAGCAGCTCCGGACAGGGGGCAGAGACCCAGTACTTC. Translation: CASSSGQGAETQYF.